Listed below are T cell receptor beta chains from one sample, sequenced in a study of cytomegalovirus exposure and HLA in healthy donors. Generated by immunoSEQ multiplex PCR, the TCRdb table keeps only in-frame clones and is missing some. Here the sample spans some 160,000 clones, 60% to 85% being singletons. The sample taken for sequencing was PBMCs. All receptors derive from a woman between 35 and 50 years old in good health and CMV-seronegative. Each CDR3 is given with its conserved first and last residue. D genes are given only for firm matches. Where a row states a size, it is once, few, many or the class of an expanded clone; other rows omit it.

TRBJ2-7,TRBV6-1,TRBD1,NA,TGTGCCAGCAGTGAAGGGGGACAGGGCTACGAGCAGTACTTC,CASSEGGQGYEQYF
TRBJ2-2,TRBV6-5,TRBD1,NA,TGTGCCAGCAGAACGACAGGGCCCGGGGAGCTGTTTTTT,CASRTTGPGELFF
TRBJ1-1,TRBV5-6,NA,NA,TGTGCCAGCAGCTTGGTTCAGGGATCGTTTCACACTGAAGCTTTCTTT,CASSLVQGSFHTEAFF
TRBJ1-2,TRBV10-3,NA,NA,TGTGCCATCAGTGGTCCCGCTAACTATGGCTACACCTTC,CAISGPANYGYTF
TRBJ2-7,TRBV9,TRBD1,once,TGTGCCAGCAGCCACGGAGACAGGGGTACCTACGAGCAGTACTTC,CASSHGDRGTYEQYF
TRBJ2-3,TRBV6-6,NA,NA,TGTGCCAGCAGGGGTCCTAGCCAGGGGGGAGATACGCAGTATTTT,CASRGPSQGGDTQYF
TRBJ2-2,TRBV11-3,NA,once,TGTGCCAGCAGCTTAGGCGGGACAGTCGCCGGGGAGCTGTTTTTT,CASSLGGTVAGELFF
TRBJ1-2,TRBV28,TRBD1,once,TGTGCCAGCAGTCCCCGGACAGGAGGCTTCTATGGCTACACCTTC,CASSPRTGGFYGYTF
TRBJ1-5,TRBV5-4,TRBD1,NA,TGTGCCAGTTCGGGACAGCCGGATCAGCCCCAGCATTTT,CASSGQPDQPQHF
TRBJ1-3,TRBV4-1,NA,NA,TGCGCCAGCAGCCAATGGCCGGGACAAAGAAACATCATATATTTT,CASSQWPGQRNIIYF
TRBJ1-2,TRBV27,TRBD1,NA,TGTGCCAGCAGAAGCCCGGGACAGGGGAACTATGGCTACACCTTC,CASRSPGQGNYGYTF
TRBJ2-5,TRBV5-1,TRBD2,NA,TGCGCCAGCAGCTTGGGCGGGGGGCTCCAAGAGACCCAGTACTTC,CASSLGGGLQETQYF
TRBJ1-1,TRBV18,NA,few,TGTGCCAGCTCACCATCGGGGGGTTCGGGAGCTTTCTTT,CASSPSGGSGAFF
TRBJ2-3,TRBV6-1,TRBD1,NA,TGTGCCAGCAGGGACAGGGGAACAGGGACAGATACGCAGTATTTT,CASRDRGTGTDTQYF
TRBJ1-1,TRBV5-1,NA,NA,TGCGCCAGCAGCTTGGATAACGGGGTTTCGGAAGCTTTCTTT,CASSLDNGVSEAFF
TRBJ2-3,TRBV11-2,NA,NA,TGTGCCAGCAGCAAGGAGGGAGTCAGGTTGCTTGGAGATACGCAGTATTTT,CASSKEGVRLLGDTQYF
TRBJ2-1,TRBV2,TRBD1,once,TGTGCCAGCGGGACAGGGTTCAATGAGCAGTTCTTC,CASGTGFNEQFF
TRBJ1-1,TRBV19,NA,NA,TGTGCCACCACCATCGGCGGAATGAACACTGAAGCTTTCTTT,CATTIGGMNTEAFF
TRBJ2-1,TRBV4-2,TRBD2,NA,TGTGCCAGCAGCCTGCTAACTAGCGGGGGGGCCCAAGAGCAGTTCTTC,CASSLLTSGGAQEQFF
TRBJ2-7,TRBV18,NA,NA,TGTGCCAGCTCACCACGCCACAGGGACTACGAGCAGTACTTC,CASSPRHRDYEQYF
TRBJ2-3,TRBV12-5,NA,NA,TGTGCTAGTGCTGGTCGGGAATACACAGATACGCAGTATTTT,CASAGREYTDTQYF
TRBJ2-7,TRBV7-8,NA,NA,TGTGCCAGCAGCTTTCGGGCAGGGATTGGGGAGCAGTACTTC,CASSFRAGIGEQYF
TRBJ1-5,TRBV27,TRBD1,NA,TGTGCCAGCAGTTTAAGTAGTACAGGGGTCAAACAGCCCCAGCATTTT,CASSLSSTGVKQPQHF
TRBJ1-2,TRBV5-1,TRBD1,NA,TGCGCCAGCAGCTTGGAAGGACAGGCCATCTATGGCTACACCTTC,CASSLEGQAIYGYTF
TRBJ1-5,TRBV9,TRBD1,few,TGTGCCAGCAGCGTTACAGGGGGAGGACAGCCCCAGCATTTT,CASSVTGGGQPQHF
TRBJ1-1,TRBV27,TRBD1,once,TGTGCCAGCAGAACCGGGACAGGGGGAGATACTGAAGCTTTCTTT,CASRTGTGGDTEAFF
TRBJ1-4,TRBV9,NA,NA,TGTGCCAGCAGCTCCAAGACAGGCGCCCTTAATGAAAAACTGTTTTTT,CASSSKTGALNEKLFF
TRBJ1-3,TRBV9,NA,NA,TGTGCCAGCAGCGTAGCCGGGGGGGATTTTGGAAACACCATATATTTT,CASSVAGGDFGNTIYF
TRBJ2-3,TRBV2,NA,NA,TGTGCCCGCGCGACAAGGGGAGATACGCAGTATTTT,CARATRGDTQYF
TRBJ2-7,TRBV5-6,NA,few,TGTGCCAGCAGCTTGGGACAGAACTCCTACGAGCAGTACTTC,CASSLGQNSYEQYF
TRBJ1-4,TRBV7-9,TRBD1,NA,TGTGCCAGCAGCTCGGACAGGGGAGGGGAAAAACTGTTTTTT,CASSSDRGGEKLFF
TRBJ1-2,TRBV5-4,NA,NA,TGTGCCAGCAGCCCAGGGGTTTATGGCTACACCTTC,CASSPGVYGYTF
TRBJ1-1,TRBV18,TRBD1,NA,TGTGCCAGCTCACTACAACCGGGACAGGGGGCTAGCACTGAAGCTTTCTTT,CASSLQPGQGASTEAFF
TRBJ2-2,TRBV13,NA,NA,TGTGCCAGCAGCTTATTAAGGGGCCCCGGGGAGCTGTTTTTT,CASSLLRGPGELFF
TRBJ1-1,TRBV5-1,NA,NA,TGCGCCAGCAGCTTAGCAGGGCCTGAAGCTTTCTTT,CASSLAGPEAFF
TRBJ2-7,TRBV5-1,TRBD2,NA,TGCGCCAGCGGCCGGGGGGAGATCGACGAGCAGTACTTC,CASGRGEIDEQYF
TRBJ2-7,TRBV2,TRBD2,NA,TGTGCCAGCAGCCCATCCGCGGGGGACTCCTACGAGCAGTACTTC,CASSPSAGDSYEQYF
TRBJ2-3,TRBV2,NA,NA,TGTGCCAGCAGGATAGGACACAAGAGGGATACGCAGTATTTT,CASRIGHKRDTQYF
TRBJ2-3,TRBV10-3,TRBD2,NA,TGTGCCTCAGGACTAGCGGGGGACACAGATACGCAGTATTTT,CASGLAGDTDTQYF
TRBJ2-6,TRBV6-1,NA,NA,TGTGCCAGCAGGGCTACAGTTTCTGGGGCCAACGTCCTGACTTTC,CASRATVSGANVLTF
TRBJ2-3,TRBV7-9,TRBD2,NA,TGTGCCAGCAGCTTCCTGACTAGCGGGGACACAGATACGCAGTATTTT,CASSFLTSGDTDTQYF
TRBJ1-1,TRBV18,NA,NA,TGTGCCAGCTCACTGCGGGGGGGTGGGGACACTGAAGCTTTCTTT,CASSLRGGGDTEAFF
TRBJ1-1,TRBV5-1,NA,few,TGCGCCAGTAGACCACAGGGGAACACTGAAGCTTTCTTT,CASRPQGNTEAFF
TRBJ1-1,TRBV11-2,NA,NA,TGTGCCAGCAGCTACAGGGTTACTGAAGCTTTCTTT,CASSYRVTEAFF
TRBJ2-1,TRBV10-3,NA,NA,TGTGCCATCAGTGACAGCAGGGGCGCCTACAATGAGCAGTTCTTC,CAISDSRGAYNEQFF
TRBJ2-3,TRBV6-6,TRBD1,NA,TGTGCCAGCAGTTCTTCCGGGACAGGGACAGATACGCAGTATTTT,CASSSSGTGTDTQYF
TRBJ1-4,TRBV5-1,TRBD1,NA,TGCGCCAGCAGCTCGGAGGGGACAGGGTTTGAAAAACTGTTTTTT,CASSSEGTGFEKLFF